These 12 T cell receptor beta chains were sequenced from one sample in a study of blood T cell repertoires in COVID-19. The data were produced by immunoSEQ multiplex PCR, yet TCRdb's version contains in-frame clones alone and is incomplete. The top ten hold around 12% of the sample, which has more than 150,000 clones, just under 90% seen once. Source material: peripheral blood. All receptors come from a woman in her seventies with COVID-19, enrolled during active disease.

The chain is built from TRBV18 and TRBJ1-4; tentative D call: TRBD1 (6 bases). The CDR3 has 14 residues. Trimming took off 4 bases at V and 3 bases at J, with 9 bases between the two ends. Germline CDR1 reads KGHSH; CDR2 reads LQKENI. DNA of the CDR3: TGTGCCAGCTCACAGGGGGAACCTAATGAAAAACTGTTTTTT. Encoded protein: CASSQGEPNEKLFF. The full variable domain, with the rest looked up from reference TRBV18 and TRBJ1-4, is NAGVMQNPRHLVRRRGQEARLRCSPMKGHSHVYWYRQLPEEGLKFMVYLQKENIIDESGMPKERFSAEFPKEGPSILRIQQVVRGDSAAYFCASSQGEPNEKLFFGSGTQLSVL.

The chain is built from TRBV29-1 and TRBJ2-1; unclear D gene. Trimming removed 4 bases at V and 6 bases at J, with 7 bases between. The CDR3 totals 11 residues. Germline loops: CDR1 SQVTM, CDR2 ANQGSEA. CDR3 sequence (DNA): TGCAGCGTTGGAGTCCGCAATGAGCAGTTCTTC. This translates into CSVGVRNEQFF.

The chain recombines TRBV19 with TRBJ1-4; 9 bases are a match to TRBD1. Germline CDR1 is LNHDA and CDR2 is SQIVND (reference sequence). The CDR3 sequence is 13 residues long. Trimming removed 8 bases from V and 10 bases from J; junction bases left unmatched: 8. The CDR3 DNA is TGTGCCAGTGGCCCTACGACAGGGGGAAAACTGTTTTTT. It yields the protein CASGPTTGGKLFF.

This chain uses TRBV6-5 with TRBJ1-5; perhaps TRBD1 as D (6 bases). V gave up 7 bases and J gave up 2 bases, with 9 bases separating them. There are 13 residues in the CDR3. From germline, CDR1 is MNHEY and CDR2 SVGAGI. CDR3 region: CASIQGGNQPQHF. The CDR3 nucleotides read TGTGCCAGCATACAGGGAGGCAATCAGCCCCAGCATTTT.

V gene TRBV7-9 combines with J gene TRBJ2-4; perhaps TRBD2 as D (5 bases). V was shortened by 6 bases and J by 7 bases, with 10 bases between the two germline ends. The CDR3 runs to 12 residues. Germline V CDR1 and CDR2: SEHNR, FQNEAQ (reference sequence). The CDR3 is CASSSEINIQYF. CDR3 DNA sequence: TGTGCCAGCAGTAGCGAAATTAACATTCAGTACTTC.

The rearrangement links TRBV6-5 to TRBJ2-3; 9 positions agree with TRBD2. The CDR3 totals 15 residues. Germline V gene data show CDR1 as MNHEY and CDR2 as SVGAGI. With 7 bases clipped from V and 2 bases from J, the junction kept 7 bases outside the gene matches. CDR3 in amino acids: CASTATSGATDTQYF. The CDR3 DNA sequence: TGTGCCAGCACTGCGACTAGCGGAGCCACAGATACGCAGTATTTT.

The J gene is TRBJ2-7, the V gene TRBV5-4; tentatively, D is TRBD1 (6 bases). Germline V gene data show CDR1 as SGHNT and CDR2 as YYREEE (reference sequence). The V gene lost 4 bases and the J gene lost 5 bases, with 16 bases spanning the gap. The CDR3 is 14 residues long. In nucleotides, the CDR3 is TGTGCCAGCAGCCGCCGGGACACTACCCACGAGCAGTACTTC. Translation: CASSRRDTTHEQYF. The full variable domain, its missing parts supplied by reference TRBV5-4 and TRBJ2-7, is ETGVTQSPTHLIKTRGQQVTLRCSSQSGHNTVSWYQQALGQGPQFIFQYYREEENGRGNFPPRFSGLQFPNYSSELNVNALELDDSALYLCASSRRDTTHEQYFGPGTRLTVT.

This clone showed up just once. The chain is built from TRBV7-9 and TRBJ1-5; 8 nucleotides align to TRBD1. The junction had 5 bases not matched to a gene; V was cut back by 6 bases and J by 4 bases. The length of the CDR3 is 14 residues. The germline V gene encodes CDR1 SEHNR and CDR2 FQNEAQ (reference sequence). CDR3 in DNA: TGTGCCAGCAGAGGACAGGGCCAGAATCAGCCCCAGCATTTT. Amino acids: CASRGQGQNQPQHF.

This chain joins TRBV7-9 and TRBJ2-1; TRBD2 matches 7 bases. The CDR3 extends over 16 amino acids. Germline V CDR1 and CDR2: SEHNR, FQNEAQ (reference sequence). V was pared by 1 base and J by 5 bases, with 8 bases of the junction left unmatched. DNA of the CDR3: TGTGCCAGCAGCTTAGGGACTAGAACTCGGAACAATGAGCAGTTCTTC. Translating it yields CASSLGTRTRNNEQFF.

This chain links TRBV5-4 with TRBJ2-7; weak D call: TRBD2 (6 bases). Germline V CDR1 and CDR2: SGHNT, YYREEE (reference sequence). V was trimmed by 5 bases and J by 5 bases, leaving 17 bases between them. The CDR3 covers 14 residues. CDR3 in DNA: TGTGCCAGCAGGAGACTAGGGTCTGGCGACGAGCAGTACTTC. It translates to CASRRLGSGDEQYF.

V gene TRBV7-2 combines with J gene TRBJ2-5, with 10 bases identical to TRBD2. Germline CDR1 reads SGHTA; CDR2 reads FQGNSA. This CDR3 is 17 amino acids long. The V gene end was trimmed by 5 bases and the J gene end by 4 bases; junction bases not matched to a gene: 13. The CDR3 is CASSASSGRVLGETQYF. The DNA of the CDR3 is TGTGCCAGCAGCGCATCTAGCGGGAGAGTGTTGGGAGAGACCCAGTACTTC.

This chain connects TRBV12-3 or TRBV12-4 to TRBJ1-1; maybe TRBD1 (6 bases). The CDR3 is 13 amino acids. V lost 6 bases and J lost 5, with 13 bases in between. As DNA, the CDR3 is TGTGCCAGCAGCCCACAGGGACTAACTGAAGCTTTCTTT. Residues: CASSPQGLTEAFF.